This paragraph covers one T cell receptor (beta chain) sequence. The sample originates from a study of brain T cells in children with intractable seizures. Germline values: CDR1 DFQATT, CDR2 SNEGSKA (reference sequence). This CDR3 contains 11 residues. The V and J ends lost 0 bases and 6 bases respectively, with 4 bases between them. Regarding time point: blood from clinic visit 5 months post-surgery; TSC patient then seizure free. Only in-frame clones appear in the TCRdb table, and some are missing; sequencing was by immunoSEQ multiplex PCR. The table lists approximately 330,000 clones, nearly 95% of them singletons.

The specimen comprised peripheral blood, sampled around 5 months after surgery. The TCR comes from a boy less than two years old with tuberous sclerosis and intractable seizures. The chain combines TRBV20-1 with TRBJ2-3; D unclear. Here the CDR3 DNA reads TGCAGTGCTAGAGATGCGGATACGCAGTATTTT. Translating gives CSARDADTQYF.